This TCR beta chain originates from a study of T cells in Graves' hyperthyroidism and ophthalmopathy. CDR1 is ENHRY, CDR2 SYGVKD, per germline. This CDR3 has 15 amino acids. V lost 10 bases, J lost 3 bases, and 21 bases lay in between. It was RNA transcripts that yielded the amplified TCR beta CDR3 regions. The primer set for the first-round RT-PCR of the TCR CDR3 was HTBI. TCRdb independently ran MiXCR on the multiplex PCR reads; one entry per CDR3 protein. The repertoire includes 500,000 to 650,000 distinct CDR3 sequences, 46% of them detected once, and around two fifths sits in the top ten. The table lists this clonotype with many counts. The antigen is undetermined. Study observations and caveats: Blood samples included most of the expanded thyroid clonotypes exceeding 0.001. Ophthalmopathy was predicted by the model a median of roughly 6.7 months ahead of onset.

Those patients with uncontrolled infection, other autoimmune disease, pregnancy or lactation were excluded. Together with thyroid ultrasound, orbital computed tomography, serum thyroxine and TRAb, clinical symptoms were used for diagnoses. The origin of this receptor is an adult woman with Graves' disease, either hyperthyroidism or ophthalmopathy (not recorded which). The sequenced material came from peripheral blood or thyroid tissue (not recorded which). The chain uses TRBV10-3 and TRBJ1-1; possibly TRBD1 for D (5 bases). The chain's CDR3 is CATRPGLGTDTEAFF. The CDR3 DNA reads as TGTGCCACTAGACCGGGCCTCGGGACGGACACTGAAGCTTTCTTT.